The 32 T cell receptor beta chains listed next were all sequenced from one sample in a study of blood T cell repertoires in COVID-19. TCRdb keeps only in-frame clones here, not all; method: immunoSEQ multiplex PCR. The sample contains around 4,700 clones, roughly four fifths of which appear only once. The specimen sequenced was peripheral blood. These receptors all come from a man between 65 and 85 years old with active COVID-19.

The rearrangement links TRBV6-5 to TRBJ2-5; maybe TRBD2 (6 bases). The CDR3 runs to 16 residues. Germline CDR1 reads MNHEY; CDR2 reads SVGAGI. V lost 1 base and J lost 4, with 16 bases in between. This CDR3 reads CASSYLWGGSGETQYF. CDR3 bases: TGTGCCAGCAGTTACTTATGGGGAGGTTCAGGAGAGACCCAGTACTTC.

V usage is TRBV6-6 and J usage is TRBJ2-3; D is ambiguous. Deletions cut 4 bases from V and 0 bases from J, with 14 bases between. Germline loops: CDR1 MNHNY, CDR2 SVGAGI (reference sequence). The CDR3 consists of 16 residues. CDR3 nucleotides: TGTGCCAGCAGTTCCCGACTTAGTGCTAGCACAGATACGCAGTATTTT. It specifies CASSSRLSASTDTQYF.

The rearrangement joins TRBV6-6 to TRBJ2-5; 7 bases fit TRBD1. V lost 7 bases and J lost 5; bases outside the gene matches: 7. The CDR3 runs to 13 residues. Per germline, CDR1 MNHNY and CDR2 SVGAGI (reference sequence). CDR3 bases: TGTGCCAGCAAGACAGGGAACCGTGAGACCCAGTACTTC. Its protein product is CASKTGNRETQYF.

The rearrangement links TRBV25-1 to TRBJ1-2; 8 bases line up with TRBD1. V was pared by 6 bases and J by 0 bases, with 12 bases of the junction left unmatched. CDR3 length equals 17 residues. The V gene's germline CDR1 is MGHDK and CDR2 SYGVNS. In nucleotides, the CDR3 is TGTGCCAGCAGCGAGCCGGGACAGGATTCTGCTAACTATGGCTACACCTTC. This sequence encodes CASSEPGQDSANYGYTF.

DNA of the CDR3: TGTGCCAGCAGCTTCGGACAGCTGAACACTGAAGCTTTCTTT. Translating gives CASSFGQLNTEAFF. The chain joins TRBV11-2 to TRBJ1-1; D might be TRBD1 (6 bases). The V gene's germline CDR1 is SGHAT and CDR2 FQNNGV. With 3 bases removed from V and 0 bases from J, the gap between germline ends came to 8 bases. CDR3 size: 14 residues. Using reference TRBV11-2 and TRBJ1-1 for the parts outside the CDR3, the full variable domain is EAGVAQSPRYKIIEKRQSVAFWCNPISGHATLYWYQQILGQGPKLLIQFQNNGVVDDSQLPKDRFSAERLKGVDSTLKIQPAKLEDSAVYLCASSFGQLNTEAFFGQGTRLTVV.

This clone has a single count. This chain links TRBV28 with TRBJ1-2; D not resolved. CDR3 size: 13 residues. Germline V gene lookup returns CDR1 MDHEN and CDR2 SYDVKM. Trimming removed 3 bases at V and 4 bases at J, with 9 bases between. Here the CDR3 reads CASSFTHFYGYTF. The CDR3 DNA reads as TGTGCCAGCAGTTTTACGCACTTCTATGGCTACACCTTC.

The rearrangement uses TRBV15 and TRBJ1-2; no definite D call. This CDR3 contains 15 residues. V was shortened by 0 bases and J by 4 bases, with 12 bases between the two germline ends. Germline CDR1 LNHNV, CDR2 YYDKDF (reference sequence). The CDR3 DNA sequence: TGTGCCACCAGCAGAGAGGGAGGAATGGGCTATGGCTACACCTTC. It specifies CATSREGGMGYGYTF.

In regard to this clone: One end of the junction varies from germline; a read error may be responsible. J is TRBJ2-3 and V is TRBV9; D remains ambiguous. The CDR3 length is 15 residues. Germline V gene data show CDR1 as SGDLS and CDR2 as YYNGEE. CDR3 amino acids: CAGSARRDFTDTQYF. The CDR3 nucleotides read TGTGCCGGCAGCGCCAGACGAGACTTCACAGATACGCAGTATTTT.

The chain is built from TRBV5-1 and TRBJ2-2; 9 bases are a match to TRBD1. V shed 4 bases and J 6 bases; nucleotides not matched to a gene: 4. This CDR3 is 14 amino acids long. The germline gives CDR1 SGHRS, CDR2 YFSETQ. The CDR3 loop is CASSRDREAGELFF. The CDR3 DNA sequence: TGCGCCAGCAGCCGGGACAGGGAAGCCGGGGAGCTGTTTTTT.

This clone was seen just once. The chain uses TRBV3-1 (or the pseudogene TRBV3-2) and TRBJ2-1, with 15 bases identical to TRBD2. This CDR3 is 16 amino acids long. Trimming removed 5 bases from V and 5 bases from J; junction bases left unmatched: 4. Germline CDR1 reads LGHDT; CDR2 reads YNNKEL (reference sequence). As DNA, the CDR3 is TGTGCCAGCAGCTTGGGACTAGCGGGGGGCCACAATGAGCAGTTCTTC. Protein product: CASSLGLAGGHNEQFF.

V usage is TRBV6-2 or TRBV6-3 and J usage is TRBJ2-7; a weak D match, TRBD1 (6 bases). This CDR3 has 13 residues. Germline V CDR1 and CDR2: MNHEY, SVGEGT. Trimming cost V 6 bases and J 3 bases, with 12 bases left between them. CDR3 coding DNA: TGTGCCAGCAGCTGGGGACACCTCTACGAGCAGTACTTC. This codes for CASSWGHLYEQYF.

The chain carries TRBV9 and TRBJ2-5, with 10 bases fitting TRBD2. J lost 1 base, V lost 4 bases, and 7 bases had no gene match. CDR1 is SGDLS and CDR2 is YYNGEE in the germline V gene. There are 16 residues in the CDR3. This CDR3 is CASSLGLAFSQETQYF. DNA of the CDR3: TGTGCCAGCAGCTTGGGACTAGCGTTTAGCCAAGAGACCCAGTACTTC.

This clone was observed once. V is TRBV15 and J is TRBJ1-1; 8 nucleotides line up with TRBD1. The CDR3 is 18 amino acids. Germline V gene data show CDR1 as LNHNV and CDR2 as YYDKDF (reference sequence). V shed 3 bases, J shed 3 bases, and the junction held 15 bases outside the gene matches. The CDR3 DNA is TGTGCCACCAGCAGCGAGGGGACAGGACCGGGTCGGGACACTGAAGCTTTCTTT. Translation gives CATSSEGTGPGRDTEAFF.

The V call is TRBV3-1 (or the pseudogene TRBV3-2), the J call TRBJ1-2, with 7 bases that match TRBD1. V was pared by 4 bases and J by 4 bases, with 3 bases of the junction left unmatched. Germline V gene lookup returns CDR1 LGHDT and CDR2 YNNKEL (reference sequence). This CDR3 is 13 amino acids long. In DNA form, the CDR3 reads TGTGCCAGCAGCCTGACAGGGCTCTATGGCTACACCTTC. As protein: CASSLTGLYGYTF.

In its sample, this clone was seen a few times. This CDR3 reads CSVAGGDRAFF. The CDR3 coding sequence is TGCAGCGTTGCCGGCGGTGACCGAGCTTTCTTT. The chain recombines TRBV29-1 with TRBJ1-1; D unresolved. CDR1 and CDR2 from the germline V gene are SQVTM and ANQGSEA. Trimming shortened V by 4 bases and J by 10 bases, and 13 bases separated the two germline ends. This CDR3 is 11 amino acids long.

This chain connects TRBV14 to TRBJ2-1, with TRBD2 identical over 8 bases. The V gene end was trimmed by 8 bases and the J gene end by 13 bases; junction bases not matched to a gene: 7. This CDR3 is 11 amino acids long. Germline CDR1 reads SGHDN; CDR2 reads FVKESK. As DNA, the CDR3 is TGTGCCAGCGGGACTAGTTTAAGTCAGTTCTTC. Residues: CASGTSLSQFF.

This sequence joins TRBV19 and TRBJ2-3; 9 bases agree with TRBD1. J lost 4 bases, V lost 8 bases, and 4 bases had no gene match. Germline-derived CDR1 and CDR2 are LNHDA and SQIVND (reference sequence). This CDR3 comprises 13 residues. CDR3 in DNA: TGTGCCAGTCGGGACAGGGATGCAGATACGCAGTATTTT. The encoded protein is CASRDRDADTQYF.

J is TRBJ1-2 and V is TRBV9; 10 nucleotides agree with TRBD1. The CDR3 loop spans 14 amino acids. Germline V gene sequence: CDR1 SGDLS, CDR2 YYNGEE. The V and J ends lost 4 bases and 8 bases, in that order; junction bases with no gene match: 8. The CDR3 nucleotides are TGTGCCAGCAGCAGTTACCGGGACAGGGGCGGCTACACCTTC. Translating gives CASSSYRDRGGYTF.

This chain uses TRBV6-5 with TRBJ2-5, with 8 bases that match TRBD1. J gave up 1 base and V 4 bases, and 2 bases lay outside the gene matches. CDR3 length: 14 residues. Germline CDR1 reads MNHEY; CDR2 reads SVGAGI. For the CDR3, the DNA is TGTGCCAGCAGTTGGACAGGGCTCCAAGAGACCCAGTACTTC. As protein: CASSWTGLQETQYF.

The chain joins TRBV7-6 to TRBJ2-2; 8 nucleotides agree with TRBD1. V gave up 2 bases and J gave up 1 base; unmatched junction bases: 3. CDR3 length equals 16 residues. Looked up from germline, CDR1 is SGHVS and CDR2 is FNYEAQ. CDR3 sequence reads: CASSLTQGENTGELFF. The CDR3, as DNA: TGTGCCAGCAGCTTAACACAGGGGGAGAACACCGGGGAGCTGTTTTTT. The full variable domain, with the rest looked up from reference TRBV7-6 and TRBJ2-2, is GAGVSQSPRYKVTKRGQDVALRCDPISGHVSLYWYRQALGQGPEFLTYFNYEAQQDKSGLPNDRFSAERPEGSISTLTIQRTEQRDSAMYRCASSLTQGENTGELFFGEGSRLTVL.

The CDR3 DNA follows: TGTGCCAGCAGCTACCGGACTAGCGGGGCCTACGAGCAGTACTTC. Translation gives CASSYRTSGAYEQYF. The V and J genes are TRBV5-4 and TRBJ2-7, with 12 bases aligning to TRBD2. CDR1 and CDR2 from the germline V gene are SGHNT and YYREEE (reference sequence). The CDR3 spans 15 residues. V trimming: 3 bases; J trimming: 2 bases; junction bases outside the gene matches: 3.

The chain uses TRBV6-2 or TRBV6-3 and TRBJ1-1; D might be TRBD1 (6 bases). CDR1 and CDR2 from the germline V gene are MNHEY and SVGEGT. The CDR3 spans 15 residues. V lost 6 bases, J lost 0 bases, and 14 bases lay in between. The CDR3 DNA follows: TGTGCCAGCAGCAGGACAGTCATCATGAACACTGAAGCTTTCTTT. This sequence encodes CASSRTVIMNTEAFF.

The gene calls are TRBV6-6 and TRBJ1-5; D uncertain. V lost 7 bases, J lost 3 bases, and 16 bases lay in between. The CDR3 spans 15 residues. Germline values: CDR1 MNHNY, CDR2 SVGAGI (reference sequence). The CDR3 DNA is TGTGCCAGCACGGACGCAGAGGGTGCCAATCAGCCCCAGCATTTT. Translated, it gives CASTDAEGANQPQHF.

CDR3 region: CASSRTSGGAFYEQYF. The DNA of the CDR3 is TGTGCCAGCAGCCGTACTAGCGGGGGGGCCTTCTACGAGCAGTACTTC. V and J are TRBV7-8 and TRBJ2-7; TRBD2 aligns across 13 bases. Germline lookup yields CDR1 SGHVS and CDR2 FQNEAQ. The CDR3 is 16 amino acids. After removal of 5 bases from V and 3 bases from J, the junction contained 7 bases not matched to a gene.

As for this clone: The junction shows a germline mismatch at one end, possibly a read error. The gene calls are TRBV20-1 and TRBJ2-3; TRBD2 matches 14 bases. Per germline, CDR1 DFQATT and CDR2 SNEGSKA (reference sequence). The CDR3 covers 16 residues. CDR3 DNA sequence: TGCAGTGCTAGTCCGACTAGCGGGGGGGTGGGAGATATGCAGTATTTT. This translates into CSASPTSGGVGDMQYF.

The chain links TRBV6-5 to TRBJ2-7; 8 bases line up with TRBD1. CDR1 MNHEY and CDR2 SVGAGI come from the germline V gene. The CDR3 runs to 16 residues. Unmatched junction bases numbered 7, after V lost 2 bases and J lost 1 base. CDR3 nucleotide sequence: TGTGCCAGCAGTTACAGTTACGGACAGGGTTCCTACGAGCAGTACTTC. Translated, it gives CASSYSYGQGSYEQYF.

The chain combines TRBV9 with TRBJ1-2, with D hard to call. In germline, CDR1 is SGDLS, CDR2 YYNGEE. V was trimmed by 0 bases and J by 6 bases, leaving 9 bases between them. The CDR3 has 13 amino acids. The CDR3 DNA reads TGTGCCAGCAGCGTAGGCGTTTCCGATGGCTACACCTTC. Translating gives CASSVGVSDGYTF.

This clone showed up just once. The chain joins TRBV10-2 to TRBJ2-7; tentative D call: TRBD1 (5 bases). The length of the CDR3 is 12 residues. CDR1 WSHSY and CDR2 SAAADI come from the germline V gene. V gave up 2 bases and J gave up 7 bases, with 9 bases separating them. As DNA, the CDR3 is TGCGCCAGCAGTGAGGTCCAGGGTGAGCAGTACTTC. Translating it yields CASSEVQGEQYF.

V gene TRBV3-1 (or the pseudogene TRBV3-2) combines with J gene TRBJ1-4, with D unclear. Trimming stripped 2 bases from V and 7 bases from J, with 11 bases between. Germline loops: CDR1 LGHDT, CDR2 YNNKEL (reference sequence). The CDR3 totals 14 residues. CDR3 sequence: CASSQRGAGEKLFF. The CDR3 region has the DNA TGTGCCAGCAGCCAAAGAGGAGCGGGTGAAAAACTGTTTTTT.

The gene calls are TRBV4-1 and TRBJ2-2; 9 nucleotides line up with TRBD1. The germline V gene has CDR1 MGHRA and CDR2 YSYEKL. The V segment lost 4 bases and the J segment 0 bases; nucleotides outside the gene matches: 3. This CDR3 spans 16 amino acids. CDR3 protein: CASSRRQGANTGELFF. In DNA, the CDR3 is TGCGCCAGCAGCCGCAGACAGGGGGCGAACACCGGGGAGCTGTTTTTT.

V usage is TRBV6-2 or TRBV6-3 and J usage is TRBJ1-6; D is undetermined. Germline-derived CDR1 and CDR2 are MNHEY and SVGEGT. The CDR3 extends over 17 amino acids. V shed 5 bases and J shed 5 bases, with 19 bases lying between them. The CDR3 reads CASSHGQTSSNNSPLHF. For the CDR3, the DNA is TGTGCCAGCAGTCACGGCCAGACAAGCAGCAATAATTCACCCCTCCACTTT.

The chain combines TRBV19 with TRBJ1-2, with 7 bases matching TRBD1. V trimming: 5 bases; J trimming: 8 bases; junction bases outside the gene matches: 17. The CDR3 spans 16 residues. Germline V gives CDR1 LNHDA, CDR2 SQIVND (reference sequence). CDR3 loop: CASSELFPGQKTGYTF. CDR3 sequence (DNA): TGTGCCAGTAGTGAACTGTTTCCGGGACAGAAGACCGGCTACACCTTC. Complete variable domain (other parts from reference TRBV19 and TRBJ1-2): DGGITQSPKYLFRKEGQNVTLSCEQNLNHDAMYWYRQDPGQGLRLIYYSQIVNDFQKGDIAEGYSVSREKKESFPLTVTSAQKNPTAFYLCASSELFPGQKTGYTFGSGTRLTVV.